This T cell receptor (beta chain) was retrieved from a study of OX40 agonist ivuxolimab in advanced cancers. Study details: Patients were given ivuxolimab, an antibody that agonizes OX40 (CD134).

Profiled with immunoSEQ multiplex PCR; TCRdb holds only in-frame clones, not every one. The sample yields roughly 61,000 clones, 80% to 90% seen once. The CDR3 spans 13 residues. Germline CDR1 is SGHTA and CDR2 is FQGTGA. V lost 2 bases, J lost 5 bases, and 8 bases lay in between. Sample: CD4+ or CD8+ T cells sorted from blood, taken in a trial of the OX40 agonist ivuxolimab. The rearrangement joins TRBV7-3 to TRBJ2-3; D gene uncertain. This receptor was obtained from an adult with an advanced solid tumor such as melanoma, head and neck, liver or kidney cancer. CDR3 bases: TGTGCCAGCAGCTTAGATCGTGGAGATACGCAGTATTTT. It is translated as CASSLDRGDTQYF. Together with reference TRBV7-3 and TRBJ2-3, the CDR3 gives the full variable domain: GAGVSQTPSNKVTEKGKYVELRCDPISGHTALYWYRQSLGQGPEFLIYFQGTGAADDSGLPNDRFFAVRPEGSVSTLKIQRTERGDSAVYLCASSLDRGDTQYFGPGTRLTVL.